This T cell receptor beta chain was retrieved from a study of cytomegalovirus exposure and HLA in healthy donors. PCR involved 60 Vbeta and 13 Jbeta primers. Profiling relied on immunoSEQ multiplex PCR, and the TCRdb table lists in-frame clones only, not all of them. The sample shows approximately 82,000 clones, roughly 9.1% of them seen only once. With V trimmed by 4 bases and J by 1 base, 2 bases remained unmatched. Germline loops: CDR1 LNHDA, CDR2 SQIVND (reference sequence). The CDR3 is 14 amino acids. The chain has TRBV19 and TRBJ1-2; 8 nucleotides align to TRBD1. Specimen: PBMCs. The sequence derives from a man aged 60 to 69 in good health and CMV-seropositive. The CDR3 coding sequence is TGTGCCAGTAGTACCGGGACAGGTAACTATGGCTACACCTTC. It encodes CASSTGTGNYGYTF. The complete variable domain, with remaining parts taken from reference TRBV19 and TRBJ1-2, reads DGGITQSPKYLFRKEGQNVTLSCEQNLNHDAMYWYRQDPGQGLRLIYYSQIVNDFQKGDIAEGYSVSREKKESFPLTVTSAQKNPTAFYLCASSTGTGNYGYTFGSGTRLTVV.